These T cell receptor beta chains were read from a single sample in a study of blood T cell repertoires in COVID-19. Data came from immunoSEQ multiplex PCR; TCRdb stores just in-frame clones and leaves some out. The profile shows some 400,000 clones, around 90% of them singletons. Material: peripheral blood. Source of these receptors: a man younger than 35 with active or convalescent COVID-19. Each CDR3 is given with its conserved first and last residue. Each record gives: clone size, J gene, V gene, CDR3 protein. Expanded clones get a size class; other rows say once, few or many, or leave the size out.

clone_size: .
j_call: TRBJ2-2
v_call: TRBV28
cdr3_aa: CASSFKVSSGGANTGELFF

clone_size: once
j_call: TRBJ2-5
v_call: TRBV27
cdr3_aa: CASAGGGARETQYF

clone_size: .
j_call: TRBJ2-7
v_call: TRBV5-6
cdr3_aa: CASSLAREYEQYF

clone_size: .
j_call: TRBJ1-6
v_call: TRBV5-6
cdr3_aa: CASSLSRDSFSPLHF

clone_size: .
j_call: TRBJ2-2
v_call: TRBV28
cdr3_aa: CASSQDTRELFF

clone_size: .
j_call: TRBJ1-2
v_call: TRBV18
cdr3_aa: CASSPQTSGAYIYGYTF

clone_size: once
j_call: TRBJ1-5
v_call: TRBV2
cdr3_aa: CASRTRTEGNQPQHF

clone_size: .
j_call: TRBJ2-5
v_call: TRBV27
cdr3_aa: CASRTGLAGVGETQYF

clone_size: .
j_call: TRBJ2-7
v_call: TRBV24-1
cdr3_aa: CARDRESYEQYF

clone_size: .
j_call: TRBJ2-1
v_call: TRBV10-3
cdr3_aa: CAISEELSSGGVNEQFF

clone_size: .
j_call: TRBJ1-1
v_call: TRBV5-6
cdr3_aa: CASSLGQGPEAFF

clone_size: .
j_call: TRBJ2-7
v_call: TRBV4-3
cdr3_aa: CASSPTRGYEQYF

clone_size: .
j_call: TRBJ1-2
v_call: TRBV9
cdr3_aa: CASSDSPGYGYTF

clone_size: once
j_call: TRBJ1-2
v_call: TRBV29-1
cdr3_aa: CSVGTASNYGYTF

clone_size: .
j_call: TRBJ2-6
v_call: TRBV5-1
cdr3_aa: CASSWGQGEVNVLTF

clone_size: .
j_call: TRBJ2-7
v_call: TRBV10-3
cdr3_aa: CATEDSSSYEQYF

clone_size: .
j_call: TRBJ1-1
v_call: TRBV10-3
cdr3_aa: CAIRKQGLDTEAFF

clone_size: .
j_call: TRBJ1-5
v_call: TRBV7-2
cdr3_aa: CASSLTPGDNQPQHF

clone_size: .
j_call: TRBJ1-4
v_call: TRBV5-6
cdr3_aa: CASSSGTGVMEKLFF

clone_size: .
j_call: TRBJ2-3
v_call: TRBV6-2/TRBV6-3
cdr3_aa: CASSLSPWDTQYF

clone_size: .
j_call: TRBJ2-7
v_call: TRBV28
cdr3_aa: CASSFQTGANPHEQYF

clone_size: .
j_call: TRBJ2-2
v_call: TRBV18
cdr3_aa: CASSPDRVSTGELFF

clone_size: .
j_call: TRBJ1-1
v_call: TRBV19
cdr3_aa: CASSSKVDTSFRNTEAFF

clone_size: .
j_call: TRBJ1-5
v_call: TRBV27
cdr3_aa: CASSSWVPSEGQGDQPQHF

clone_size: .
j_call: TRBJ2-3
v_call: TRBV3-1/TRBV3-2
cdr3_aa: CASSHTGIYTDTQYF

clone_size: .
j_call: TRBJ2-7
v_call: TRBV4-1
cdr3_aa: CASSLVWTGGLEQYF

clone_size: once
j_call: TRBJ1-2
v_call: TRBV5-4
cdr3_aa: CASSLKTGSSYGYTF

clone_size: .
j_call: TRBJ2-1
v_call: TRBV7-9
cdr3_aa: CASSFSGGSSYNEQFF

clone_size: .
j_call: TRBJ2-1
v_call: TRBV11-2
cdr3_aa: CASSLGRQGQFF

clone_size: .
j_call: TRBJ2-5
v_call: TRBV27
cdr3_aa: CASSFDRAGETQYF

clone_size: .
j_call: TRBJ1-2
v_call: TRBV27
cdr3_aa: CASSPQAGQGLNYGYTF

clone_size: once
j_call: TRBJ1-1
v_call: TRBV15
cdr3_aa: CATSRDPGFLNTEAFF

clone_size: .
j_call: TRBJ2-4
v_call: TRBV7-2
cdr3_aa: CASSLGDRGLAKNIQYF

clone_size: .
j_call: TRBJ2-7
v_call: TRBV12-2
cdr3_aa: CASRSAKVLDEQYF

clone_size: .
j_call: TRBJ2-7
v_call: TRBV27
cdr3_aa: CASSYQSGDPPYEQYF

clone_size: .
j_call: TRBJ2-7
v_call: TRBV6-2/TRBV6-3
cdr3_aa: CASSYSLIYEQYF

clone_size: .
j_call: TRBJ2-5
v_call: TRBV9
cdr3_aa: CASSVRPGDQETQYF

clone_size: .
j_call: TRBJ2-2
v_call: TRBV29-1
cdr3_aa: CSAGQGANTGELFF

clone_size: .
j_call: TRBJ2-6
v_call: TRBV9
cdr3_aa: CASSVVGLGGSGANVLTF

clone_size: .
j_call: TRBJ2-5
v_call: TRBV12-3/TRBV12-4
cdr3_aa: CASSLRETQYF

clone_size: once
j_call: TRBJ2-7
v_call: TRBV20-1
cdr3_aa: CSASGAGGSSYEQYF

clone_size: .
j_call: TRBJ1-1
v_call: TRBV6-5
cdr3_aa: CASSPRQRNTEAFF

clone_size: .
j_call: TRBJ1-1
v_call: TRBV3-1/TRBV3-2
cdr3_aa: CASSPQGALNTEAFF

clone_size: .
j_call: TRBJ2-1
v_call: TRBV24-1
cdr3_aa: CATSAPGLAEHTSYNEQFF

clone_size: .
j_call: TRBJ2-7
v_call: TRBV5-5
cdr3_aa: CASSSGTGTSLEQYF

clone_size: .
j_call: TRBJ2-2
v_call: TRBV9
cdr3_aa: CASSLLASGELFF

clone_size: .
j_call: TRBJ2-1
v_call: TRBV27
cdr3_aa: CASTSGGVSYNEQFF

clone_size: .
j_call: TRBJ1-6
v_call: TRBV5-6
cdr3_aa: CASSLLQGNSPLHF

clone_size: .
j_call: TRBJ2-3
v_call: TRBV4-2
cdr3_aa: CASSQSGGPTDTQYF

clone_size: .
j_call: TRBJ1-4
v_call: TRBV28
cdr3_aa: CASSPPPYGTANEKLFF

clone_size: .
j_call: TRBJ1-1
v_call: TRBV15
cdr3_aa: CATKRTLRAIDTEAFF

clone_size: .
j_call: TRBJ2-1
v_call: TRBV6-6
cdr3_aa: CASSPGGYNEQFF

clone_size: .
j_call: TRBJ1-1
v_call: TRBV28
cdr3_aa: CASSSWTTGSNTEAFF

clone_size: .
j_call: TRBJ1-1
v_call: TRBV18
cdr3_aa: CASGGGRDTEAFF

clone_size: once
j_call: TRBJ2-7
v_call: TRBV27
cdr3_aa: CASNIRGGRGAYEQYF

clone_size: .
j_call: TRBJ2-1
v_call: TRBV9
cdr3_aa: CASRSGSQDEQFF

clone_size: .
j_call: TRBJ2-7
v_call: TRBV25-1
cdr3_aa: CASRTNYEQYF

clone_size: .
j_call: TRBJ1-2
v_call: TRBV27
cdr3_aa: CASSLNRGQGAYGYTF

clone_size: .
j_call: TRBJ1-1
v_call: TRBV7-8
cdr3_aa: CASSLVSAPDTEAFF

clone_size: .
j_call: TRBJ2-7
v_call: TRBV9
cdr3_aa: CASSVMGTGEQYF